The 18 T cell receptor beta chains presented below share a single source sample, sequenced in a study of shared clonotypes between healthy human individuals. The data were produced by immunoSEQ multiplex PCR, yet TCRdb's version contains in-frame clones alone and is incomplete. The table shows 2 million to 2.5 million clones, with just under 95% occurring only once. Sequencing was done on a sample of naive CD4+ T cells from PBMCs. Indicated subset: CD45RA+ positively selected. The origin of the receptors is a man between 18 and 29 years old in good health. Some clones in this sample may be carry-over from other donors' samples.

The chain combines TRBV2 with TRBJ1-5; D unclear. This CDR3 is 14 amino acids long. The germline gives CDR1 SNHLY, CDR2 FYNNEI. Trimming cost V 4 bases and J 0 bases, with 7 bases left between them. The DNA for the CDR3 is TGTGCCAGCAGTGGCAGGTTTAGCAATCAGCCCCAGCATTTT. Encoded protein: CASSGRFSNQPQHF.

The rearrangement joins TRBV28 to TRBJ2-2; the D call may be TRBD1 or TRBD2 (5 bases each). Trimming shortened V by 6 bases and J by 4 bases, and 15 bases separated the two germline ends. CDR1 MDHEN and CDR2 SYDVKM come from the germline V gene. The CDR3 has 15 amino acids. The CDR3 region is CASSPGDLVTGELFF. The DNA for the CDR3 is TGTGCCAGCAGCCCCGGGGACCTCGTCACCGGGGAGCTGTTTTTT.

This rearrangement joins TRBV5-1 to TRBJ1-5; D not resolved. CDR1 SGHRS and CDR2 YFSETQ come from the germline V gene. V lost 5 bases to trimming and J lost 0 bases, with 18 bases between them. The CDR3 is made up of 17 amino acids. DNA of the CDR3: TGCGCCAGCAGTCTGGGTTTTGGGGTTGATAGCAATCAGCCCCAGCATTTT. Translated, it gives CASSLGFGVDSNQPQHF.

The chain couples TRBV6-5 to TRBJ2-5, with D perhaps matching TRBD1 (6 bases). In germline, CDR1 is MNHEY, CDR2 SVGAGI. The V end was cut by 4 bases, the J end by 5 bases, with 17 bases between. The CDR3 sequence is 15 residues long. CDR3 DNA: TGTGCCAGCAGTTCCCCAGGGGCCGGACAGGAGACCCAGTACTTC. It specifies CASSSPGAGQETQYF.

The chain couples TRBV18 to TRBJ1-1; the D is unclear. CDR1 is KGHSH and CDR2 is LQKENI in the germline V gene. Trimming left V 6 bases short and J 0 bases short, with 14 bases between. The CDR3 runs to 15 residues. As DNA, the CDR3 is TGTGCCAGCTCCCGGAGGACGGAGATGAACACTGAAGCTTTCTTT. The encoded protein is CASSRRTEMNTEAFF.

The chain has TRBV6-1 and TRBJ1-1; TRBD1 is a possible D gene (5 bases). Germline V gene sequence: CDR1 MNHNS, CDR2 SASEGT. The CDR3 consists of 14 residues. V shed 6 bases and J shed 5 bases, with 16 bases lying between them. In DNA, the CDR3 is TGTGCCAGCAGGGAGGGGACGATAGAAACTGAAGCTTTCTTT. Translated, it gives CASREGTIETEAFF.

In this sample, this clone turned up once. This sequence joins TRBV7-9 and TRBJ1-2; a possible D gene is TRBD1 (5 bases). V lost 0 bases and J lost 4, with 15 bases in between. CDR1 and CDR2 (germline): SEHNR, FQNEAQ (reference sequence). This CDR3 is 16 amino acids long. The CDR3 is CASSLALPGSSYGYTF. The CDR3 nucleotides are TGTGCCAGCAGCTTAGCGCTTCCAGGGTCGAGCTATGGCTACACCTTC.

This chain connects TRBV20-1 to TRBJ2-7; D is undetermined. Deletions cut 6 bases from V and 3 bases from J, with 6 bases between. This CDR3 has 10 amino acids. The germline CDR1 and CDR2 sequences are DFQATT and SNEGSKA (reference sequence). CDR3 DNA: TGCAGTGCCGTAAACTACGAGCAGTACTTC. Protein: CSAVNYEQYF.

This clone was seen more than once but under ten times. V is TRBV5-1 and J is TRBJ1-3, with D possibly TRBD1 on 5 matching bases. This CDR3 spans 14 amino acids. CDR1 SGHRS and CDR2 YFSETQ come from the germline V gene. Trimming removed 2 bases from V and 4 bases from J, with 10 bases in between. This chain's CDR3 is CASSFGTDGNTIYF. CDR3 in DNA: TGCGCCAGCAGCTTTGGGACCGACGGAAACACCATATATTTT. Full variable domain (rest looked up from reference TRBV5-1 and TRBJ1-3): KAGVTQTPRYLIKTRGQQVTLSCSPISGHRSVSWYQQTPGQGLQFLFEYFSETQRNKGNFPGRFSGRQFSNSRSEMNVSTLELGDSALYLCASSFGTDGNTIYFGEGSWLTVV.

This clone was seen a handful of times. V usage is TRBV7-3 and J usage is TRBJ1-1; a weak D match, TRBD1 (5 bases). CDR1 and CDR2 (germline): SGHTA, FQGTGA. The CDR3 sequence is 14 residues long. Trimming cost V 5 bases and J 0 bases, with 10 bases left between them. CDR3: CASSVDSLNTEAFF. In DNA, the CDR3 is TGTGCCAGCAGCGTAGACAGCCTGAACACTGAAGCTTTCTTT.

The rearrangement joins TRBV10-3 to TRBJ1-5, with D uncertain. V shed 2 bases and J shed 9 bases, with 14 bases lying between them. This CDR3 is built from 14 residues. Germline assignment: CDR1 ENHRY and CDR2 SYGVKD. CDR3 region: CAISEQDGGRPQHF. Written as DNA, the CDR3 is TGTGCCATCAGTGAGCAGGACGGAGGTCGGCCCCAGCATTTT.

This rearrangement joins TRBV19 to TRBJ1-1, with unresolved D. The CDR3 has 14 residues. Germline CDR1 LNHDA, CDR2 SQIVND (reference sequence). Trimming took off 1 base at V and 5 bases at J, with 11 bases between the two ends. The CDR3 protein is CASSIVGEGTEAFF. CDR3 bases: TGTGCCAGTAGTATAGTCGGGGAAGGGACTGAAGCTTTCTTT.

The chain is built from TRBV6-6 and TRBJ2-2, with D possibly TRBD2 on 6 matching bases. CDR1 is MNHNY, CDR2 SVGAGI, per germline (reference sequence). V lost 7 bases and J lost 0, with 12 bases in between. The CDR3 sequence is 15 residues long. CDR3 in amino acids: CASTSGAPNTGELFF. The CDR3 DNA is TGTGCCAGCACTTCGGGAGCTCCGAACACCGGGGAGCTGTTTTTT.

This CDR3 is CASSLIRAGELFF. The CDR3 nucleotides are TGTGCCAGCAGCTTAATCCGGGCCGGGGAGCTGTTTTTT. The rearrangement joins TRBV11-2 to TRBJ2-2, with D unresolved. V was trimmed by 2 bases and J by 6 bases, leaving 7 bases between them. This CDR3 has 13 amino acids. CDR1 and CDR2 from the germline V gene are SGHAT and FQNNGV.

The V call is TRBV7-6, the J call TRBJ1-1; TRBD1 aligns across 9 bases. Germline CDR1 is SGHVS and CDR2 is FNYEAQ. The length of the CDR3 is 16 residues. Trimming removed 4 bases from V and 0 bases from J; junction bases left unmatched: 6. The CDR3 DNA reads as TGTGCCAGCAGCTATGGGACAGGGCCTTTGAACACTGAAGCTTTCTTT. This codes for CASSYGTGPLNTEAFF.

To note about this clone: Other nucleotide sequences from this sample produce the same CDR3. The V gene is TRBV5-1, the J gene TRBJ2-2, with TRBD2 matching 8 bases. This CDR3 is 14 amino acids long. V was clipped by 4 bases and J by 4 bases; unmatched bases: 3. The germline V gene has CDR1 SGHRS and CDR2 YFSETQ. CDR3: CASSRGGGTGELFF. CDR3 DNA: TGCGCCAGCAGCCGGGGGGGAGGCACCGGGGAGCTGTTTTTT.

The CDR3 region is CAAAGTAYEQYF. CDR3 DNA: TGTGCCGCCGCCGGGACAGCCTACGAGCAGTACTTC. V is TRBV10-3 and J is TRBJ2-7; TRBD1 aligns across 7 bases. This CDR3 is built from 12 residues. Germline V gene lookup returns CDR1 ENHRY and CDR2 SYGVKD. J lost 2 bases, V lost 11 bases, and 6 bases had no gene match.

J is TRBJ2-7 and V is TRBV30; D possibly corresponds to TRBD2 (7 bases). This CDR3 spans 14 amino acids. The germline gives CDR1 GTSNPN, CDR2 SVGIG (reference sequence). V was pared by 0 bases and J by 6 bases, with 15 bases between. The CDR3 bases are TGTGCCTGGAGTGTACTGGGGGGGCTCGGCGAGCAGTACTTC. This encodes CAWSVLGGLGEQYF.